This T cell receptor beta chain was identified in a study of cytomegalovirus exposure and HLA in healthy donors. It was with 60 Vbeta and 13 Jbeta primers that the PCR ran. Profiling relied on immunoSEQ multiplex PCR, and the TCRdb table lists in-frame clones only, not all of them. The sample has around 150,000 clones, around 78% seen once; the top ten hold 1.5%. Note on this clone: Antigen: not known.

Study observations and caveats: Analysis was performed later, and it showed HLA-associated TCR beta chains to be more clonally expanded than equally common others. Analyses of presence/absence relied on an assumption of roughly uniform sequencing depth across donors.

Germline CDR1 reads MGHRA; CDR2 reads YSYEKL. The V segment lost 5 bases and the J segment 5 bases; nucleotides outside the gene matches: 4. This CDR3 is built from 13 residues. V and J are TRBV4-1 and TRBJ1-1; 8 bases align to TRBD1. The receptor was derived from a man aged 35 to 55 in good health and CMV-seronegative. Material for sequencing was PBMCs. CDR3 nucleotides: TGCGCCAGCAGCGAAAACAGGGGGACTGAAGCTTTCTTT. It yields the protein CASSENRGTEAFF.